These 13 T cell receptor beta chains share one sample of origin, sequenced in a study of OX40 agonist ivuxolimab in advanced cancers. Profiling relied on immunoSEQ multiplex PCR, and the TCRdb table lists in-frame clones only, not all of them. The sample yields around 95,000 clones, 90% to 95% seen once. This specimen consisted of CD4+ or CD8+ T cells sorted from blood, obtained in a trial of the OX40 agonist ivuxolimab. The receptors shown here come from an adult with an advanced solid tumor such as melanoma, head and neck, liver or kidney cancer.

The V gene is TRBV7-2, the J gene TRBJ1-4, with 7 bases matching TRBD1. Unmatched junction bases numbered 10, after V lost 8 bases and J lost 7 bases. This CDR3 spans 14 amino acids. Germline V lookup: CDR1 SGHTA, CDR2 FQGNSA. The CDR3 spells CASGTPSGGEKLFF. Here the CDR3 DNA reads TGTGCCAGCGGAACTCCCTCAGGGGGTGAAAAACTGTTTTTT.

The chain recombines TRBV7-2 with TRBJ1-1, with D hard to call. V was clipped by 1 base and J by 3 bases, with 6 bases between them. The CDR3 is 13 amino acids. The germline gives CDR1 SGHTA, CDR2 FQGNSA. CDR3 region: CASSLGTYTEAFF. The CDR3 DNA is TGTGCCAGCAGCTTAGGGACCTACACTGAAGCTTTCTTT.

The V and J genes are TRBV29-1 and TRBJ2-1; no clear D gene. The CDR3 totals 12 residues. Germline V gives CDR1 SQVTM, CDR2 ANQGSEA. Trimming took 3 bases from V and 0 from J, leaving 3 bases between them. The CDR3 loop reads CSVDYSYNEQFF. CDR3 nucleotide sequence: TGCAGCGTTGACTACTCCTACAATGAGCAGTTCTTC.

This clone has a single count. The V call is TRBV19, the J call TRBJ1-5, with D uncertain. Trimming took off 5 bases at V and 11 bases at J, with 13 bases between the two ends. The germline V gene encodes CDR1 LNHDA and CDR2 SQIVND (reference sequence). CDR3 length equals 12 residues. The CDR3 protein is CASSAELWAQHF. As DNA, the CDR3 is TGTGCCAGTAGTGCAGAGCTTTGGGCCCAGCATTTT.

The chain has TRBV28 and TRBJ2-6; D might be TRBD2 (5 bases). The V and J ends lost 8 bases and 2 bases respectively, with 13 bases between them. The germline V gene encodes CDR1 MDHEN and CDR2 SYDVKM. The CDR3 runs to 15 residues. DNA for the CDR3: TGTGCCAGCGGAGGAGTGGGGACTGGGGCCAACGTCCTGACTTTC. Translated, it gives CASGGVGTGANVLTF.

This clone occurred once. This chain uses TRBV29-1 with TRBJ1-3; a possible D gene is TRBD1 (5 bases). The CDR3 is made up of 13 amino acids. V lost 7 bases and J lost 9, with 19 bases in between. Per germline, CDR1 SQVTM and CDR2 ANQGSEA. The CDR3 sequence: CSAGTLAPGTIYF. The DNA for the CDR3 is TGCAGCGCCGGGACTCTGGCTCCCGGCACCATATATTTT.

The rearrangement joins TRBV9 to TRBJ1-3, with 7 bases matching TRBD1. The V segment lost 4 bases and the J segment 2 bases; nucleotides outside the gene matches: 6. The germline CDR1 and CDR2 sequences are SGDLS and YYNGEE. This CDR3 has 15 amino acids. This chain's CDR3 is CASSPQTGTGNTIYF. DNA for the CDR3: TGTGCCAGCAGCCCCCAGACAGGGACTGGAAACACCATATATTTT.

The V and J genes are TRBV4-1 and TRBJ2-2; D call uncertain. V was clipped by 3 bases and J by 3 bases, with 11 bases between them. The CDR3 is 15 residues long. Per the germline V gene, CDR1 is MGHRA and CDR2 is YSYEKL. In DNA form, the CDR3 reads TGCGCCAGCAGCCATCCTAGTACAGACACCGGGGAGCTGTTTTTT. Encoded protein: CASSHPSTDTGELFF.

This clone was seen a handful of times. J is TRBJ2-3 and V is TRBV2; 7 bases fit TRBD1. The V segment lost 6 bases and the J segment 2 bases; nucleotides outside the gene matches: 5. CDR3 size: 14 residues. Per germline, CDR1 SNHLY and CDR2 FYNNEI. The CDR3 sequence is CASSRDSYTDTQYF. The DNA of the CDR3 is TGTGCCAGCAGCCGGGACAGCTACACAGATACGCAGTATTTT.

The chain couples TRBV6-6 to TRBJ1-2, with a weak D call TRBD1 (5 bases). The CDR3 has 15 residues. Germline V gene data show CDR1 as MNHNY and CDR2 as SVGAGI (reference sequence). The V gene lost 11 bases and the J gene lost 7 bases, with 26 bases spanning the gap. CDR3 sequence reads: CASQGQYYRGGGYTF. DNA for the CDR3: TGTGCCTCCCAGGGCCAGTACTACCGGGGAGGTGGCTACACCTTC.

This CDR3 reads CASSVESNQPQHF. The CDR3 DNA reads as TGTGCCAGCAGCGTAGAAAGCAATCAGCCCCAGCATTTT. The J gene is TRBJ1-5, the V gene TRBV9; no firm D call. This CDR3 comprises 13 residues. The germline V gene has CDR1 SGDLS and CDR2 YYNGEE. The V end was cut by 0 bases, the J end by 1 base, with 2 bases between.

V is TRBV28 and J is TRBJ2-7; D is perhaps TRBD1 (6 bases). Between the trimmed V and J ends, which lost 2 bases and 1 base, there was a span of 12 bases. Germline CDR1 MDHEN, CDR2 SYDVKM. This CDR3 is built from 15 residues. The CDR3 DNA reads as TGTGCCAGCAGTTTAGGGACACGTCCGTCCTACGAGCAGTACTTC. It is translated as CASSLGTRPSYEQYF.

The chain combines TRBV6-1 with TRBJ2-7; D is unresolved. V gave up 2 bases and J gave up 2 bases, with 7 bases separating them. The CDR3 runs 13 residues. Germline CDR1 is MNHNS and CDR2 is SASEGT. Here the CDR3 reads CASSELPPYEQYV. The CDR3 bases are TGTGCCAGCAGTGAATTGCCCCCCTACGAGCAGTACGTC.